This TCR beta chain was documented in a study of T cells in Graves' hyperthyroidism and ophthalmopathy. A word on this clonotype: Its antigen is not identified.

RNA transcripts yielded amplified TCR beta CDR3 regions. The study used the HTBI primer set for a first-round RT-PCR of the TCR CDR3. Using its own MiXCR run on the multiplex PCR reads, TCRdb lists one record per CDR3 protein. The sample contains some 300,000 distinct CDR3 sequences, over 15% of which appear only once. Patients with uncontrolled infections, other autoimmune diseases, pregnancy or lactation were excluded. Clinicians diagnosed patients from clinical symptoms, serum thyroxine and TRAb, thyroid ultrasound and orbital computed tomography. The CDR3 runs 15 residues. Germline assignment: CDR1 GTSNPN and CDR2 SVGIG (reference sequence). V shed 4 bases and J 4 bases; nucleotides not matched to a gene: 3. Findings and limits, study-wide: Model output signaled ophthalmopathy a median roughly six months ahead of onset.

The chain has TRBV30 and TRBJ2-2, with TRBD2 matching 13 bases. The sequenced sample was blood. This TCR derives from a man under 40 with Graves' hyperthyroidism. CDR3 sequence (DNA): TGTGCCTGGACCGGGACTAGCGGGATCACCGGGGAGCTGTTTTTT. The encoded protein is CAWTGTSGITGELFF. Full variable domain (missing parts from reference TRBV30 and TRBJ2-2): SQTIHQWPATLVQPVGSPLSLECTVEGTSNPNLYWYRQAAGRGLQLLFYSVGIGQISSEVPQNLSASRPQDRQFILSSKKLLLSDSGFYLCAWTGTSGITGELFFGEGSRLTVL.